What follows is one TCR beta chain and its context. As handled by the study authors: Amplifying reference gene primers gave estimates of nucleated cell counts. TCRdb's table, derived via immunoSEQ multiplex PCR, lists solely in-frame clones and lacks some. V, J and clone size were drawn from that table, and D and trimming were deduced from the DNA. The table includes approximately 240,000 clones, 70% to 90% detected once. This sample was taken from a study of blood T cell repertoires in COVID-19. Study background: Acute-phase and convalescent COVID-19 samples originated in the United States, Italy and Spain. Sources were T cells, B-cell-depleted T cells, or PBMCs; the material itself was cDNA or gDNA.

The material sequenced was peripheral blood. This sequence originates from a man aged 50 or older who had recovered from COVID-19.

CDR3 sequence reads: CATSSYDNEQFF. The CDR3 DNA follows: TGTGCCACCAGCAGCTACGACAATGAGCAGTTCTTC. This chain uses TRBV15 with TRBJ2-1, with no clear D. The V gene's germline CDR1 is LNHNV and CDR2 YYDKDF (reference sequence). This CDR3 comprises 12 residues. The germline V and J ends were trimmed by 3 bases and 5 bases, with 5 bases remaining between them. Looking up the rest from reference TRBV15 and TRBJ2-1 gives the full variable domain: DAMVIQNPRYQVTQFGKPVTLSCSQTLNHNVMYWYQQKSSQAPKLLFHYYDKDFNNEADTPDNFQSRRPNTSFCFLDIRSPGLGDTAMYLCATSSYDNEQFFGPGTRLTVL.